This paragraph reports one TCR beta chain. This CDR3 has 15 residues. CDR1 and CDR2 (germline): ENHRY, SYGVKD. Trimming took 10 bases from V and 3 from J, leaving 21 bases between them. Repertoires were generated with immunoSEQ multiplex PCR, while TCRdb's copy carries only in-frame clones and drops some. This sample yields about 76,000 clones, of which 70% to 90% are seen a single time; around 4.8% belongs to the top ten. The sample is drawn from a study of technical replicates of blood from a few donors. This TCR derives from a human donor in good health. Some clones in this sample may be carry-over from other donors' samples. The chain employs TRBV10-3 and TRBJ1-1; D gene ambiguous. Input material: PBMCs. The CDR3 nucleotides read TGTGCCACGGGAGACGCAGGCGGCTGGGACACTGAAGCTTTCTTT. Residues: CATGDAGGWDTEAFF.